The 26 T cell receptor beta chains reported below all come from one sample, sequenced in a study of early T cells in non-severe SARS-CoV-2 infection. MiXCR, applied by TCRdb to the 5' RACE reads, yields one record per CDR3 protein. The table has some 40,000 distinct CDR3 sequences, approximately 6.2% seen once. This specimen was whole blood, taken at baseline. The receptors were sampled from an adult who was a healthcare worker with PCR-confirmed SARS-CoV-2 infection or an uninfected control (not recorded which).

Ten or more counts support this clonotype. This chain uses TRBV4-2 with TRBJ1-4, with D uncertain. Germline loops: CDR1 LGHNA, CDR2 YNFKEQ. V was trimmed by 0 bases and J by 4 bases, leaving 9 bases between them. This CDR3 is 15 amino acids long. The CDR3 region is CASSQDRQINEKLFF. The CDR3 DNA reads TGTGCCAGCAGCCAAGACCGGCAGATTAATGAAAAACTGTTTTTT.

The chain links TRBV11-2 to TRBJ1-1; possible D gene TRBD1, 6 bases. CDR3 size: 13 residues. V was pared by 4 bases and J by 5 bases, with 11 bases between. Looked up from germline, CDR1 is SGHAT and CDR2 is FQNNGV. This CDR3 reads CASSSGADTEAFF. In DNA form, the CDR3 reads TGTGCCAGCAGCTCAGGGGCGGATACTGAAGCTTTCTTT.

J is TRBJ1-6 and V is TRBV3-1, with D unclear. The CDR3 contains 14 residues. Trimming cost V 1 base and J 9 bases, with 10 bases left between them. The germline V gene encodes CDR1 LGHDT and CDR2 YNNKEL (reference sequence). The DNA of the CDR3 is TGTGCCAGCAGCCAAGGTCCGGGTGGTTCACCCCTCCACTTT. It codes for CASSQGPGGSPLHF.

This clonotype was observed a few times. The V gene is TRBV12-3 or TRBV12-4, the J gene TRBJ2-2; D not certain. V lost 6 bases and J 6 bases, leaving 14 bases between the germline ends. This CDR3 is 14 amino acids long. CDR3 region: CASSRRGMPGELFF. The CDR3 nucleotides are TGTGCCAGCAGCCGTCGAGGCATGCCCGGGGAGCTGTTTTTT.

V gene TRBV20-1 combines with J gene TRBJ1-3; a weak D match, TRBD1 (5 bases). From germline, CDR1 is DFQATT and CDR2 SNEGSKA (reference sequence). The V gene lost 5 bases and the J gene lost 5 bases, with 13 bases spanning the gap. The CDR3 contains 13 residues. CDR3 bases: TGCAGTGCTCCTCGACAGCCTCGAAACACCATATATTTT. This gives the protein CSAPRQPRNTIYF.

This clonotype was recorded many times. The gene calls are TRBV25-1 and TRBJ2-5, with no clear D. The germline CDR1 and CDR2 sequences are MGHDK and SYGVNS. Between the trimmed V and J ends, which lost 6 bases and 4 bases, there was a span of 15 bases. This CDR3 is 14 amino acids long. The chain's CDR3 is CASSGNGVGETQYF. The CDR3, as DNA: TGTGCCAGCAGCGGCAACGGTGTAGGAGAGACCCAGTACTTC. Using reference TRBV25-1 and TRBJ2-5 for the parts outside the CDR3, the full variable domain is EADIYQTPRYLVIGTGKKITLECSQTMGHDKMYWYQQDPGMELHLIHYSYGVNSTEKGDLSSESTVSRIRTEHFPLTLESARPSHTSQYLCASSGNGVGETQYFGPGTRLLVL.

This clonotype occurred a few times. The rearrangement joins TRBV28 to TRBJ2-2, with D possibly matching TRBD2 (7 bases). The CDR3 is made up of 15 amino acids. Deletions cut 6 bases from V and 4 bases from J, with 15 bases between. Germline CDR1 reads MDHEN; CDR2 reads SYDVKM. The CDR3 here is CASRYREGGTGELFF. CDR3 DNA: TGTGCCAGCAGATACAGGGAGGGAGGCACCGGGGAGCTGTTTTTT.

The chain links TRBV20-1 to TRBJ2-1, with TRBD1 matching 8 bases. CDR1 and CDR2 from the germline V gene are DFQATT and SNEGSKA (reference sequence). The CDR3 has 13 residues. With 4 bases clipped from V and 9 bases from J, the junction kept 8 bases outside the gene matches. The CDR3: CSAMGQGAGEQFF. For the CDR3, the DNA is TGCAGTGCTATGGGGCAGGGGGCCGGTGAGCAGTTCTTC.

This clonotype was found many times. This rearrangement joins TRBV18 to TRBJ1-5; 8 bases line up with TRBD1. CDR1 and CDR2 from the germline V gene are KGHSH and LQKENI. This CDR3 comprises 15 residues. V shed 3 bases and J 4 bases; nucleotides not matched to a gene: 5. The CDR3 sequence is CASSPGQVRNQPQHF. CDR3 nucleotides: TGTGCCAGCTCACCGGGACAGGTGAGAAATCAGCCCCAGCATTTT.

This clonotype turned up a few times. The chain recombines TRBV7-2 with TRBJ1-4, with 12 positions matching TRBD1. This CDR3 has 22 residues. Looked up from germline, CDR1 is SGHTA and CDR2 is FQGNSA. The V gene end was trimmed by 5 bases and the J gene end by 10 bases; junction bases not matched to a gene: 29. The CDR3 nucleotides read TGTGCCAGCAGCCCCTACGCGGCTCCGGGACAGGGGGCGAAGTGGCGCTCCGGAAAACTGTTTTTT. This translates into CASSPYAAPGQGAKWRSGKLFF.

In its sample, this clonotype was seen a few times. J is TRBJ2-1 and V is TRBV14; the D gene is possibly TRBD1 (5 bases). The CDR3 loop spans 13 amino acids. Germline V lookup: CDR1 SGHDN, CDR2 FVKESK. Between the trimmed V and J ends, which lost 4 bases and 5 bases, there was a span of 9 bases. DNA of the CDR3: TGTGCCAGCAGCCCAAGGACAAACAATGAGCAGTTCTTC. Translation: CASSPRTNNEQFF.

The table lists this clonotype with a few counts. The chain is built from TRBV7-2 and TRBJ2-4; the D call may be TRBD1 or TRBD2 (5 bases each). Trimming stripped 5 bases from V and 11 bases from J, with 16 bases between. CDR3 length equals 13 residues. CDR1 is SGHTA, CDR2 FQGNSA, per germline. CDR3 amino acids: CASSPGAGRLQYF. DNA for the CDR3: TGTGCCAGCAGCCCCGGGGCAGGGCGGCTTCAGTACTTC.

This clonotype was seen repeatedly, ten times or more. The chain has TRBV4-2 and TRBJ2-7; 12 nucleotides align to TRBD2. The CDR3 contains 15 residues. The germline CDR1 and CDR2 sequences are LGHNA and YNFKEQ. Unmatched junction bases numbered 2, after V lost 1 base and J lost 4 bases. This CDR3 is CASSQAGTSGYEQYF. CDR3 bases: TGTGCCAGCAGCCAAGCCGGGACTAGCGGGTACGAGCAGTACTTC.

This clonotype was found many times. The chain is built from TRBV29-1 and TRBJ1-2, with 8 bases fitting TRBD1. This CDR3 is 14 amino acids long. With 4 bases clipped from V and 4 bases from J, the junction kept 8 bases outside the gene matches. The germline V gene has CDR1 SQVTM and CDR2 ANQGSEA. This CDR3 is CSVVQGAISYGYTF. CDR3 sequence (DNA): TGCAGCGTTGTTCAGGGGGCAATAAGCTATGGCTACACCTTC.

This clonotype was observed a few times. The chain links TRBV7-9 to TRBJ1-2; the D is unclear. CDR3 size: 12 residues. V gave up 3 bases and J gave up 8 bases, with 10 bases separating them. Germline CDR1 SEHNR, CDR2 FQNEAQ (reference sequence). The CDR3 sequence is CASSLNPAGYTF. CDR3 bases: TGTGCCAGCAGCTTGAATCCGGCGGGCTACACCTTC.

The chain joins TRBV7-6 to TRBJ2-1; unclear D gene. The CDR3 consists of 12 residues. Trimming took off 1 base at V and 7 bases at J, with 5 bases between the two ends. From germline, CDR1 is SGHVS and CDR2 FNYEAQ. CDR3 loop: CASSLVLNEQFF. The CDR3 region has the DNA TGTGCCAGCAGCTTAGTGCTAAATGAGCAGTTCTTC. The full variable domain, in which reference TRBV7-6 and TRBJ2-1 provide the parts outside the CDR3, is GAGVSQSPRYKVTKRGQDVALRCDPISGHVSLYWYRQALGQGPEFLTYFNYEAQQDKSGLPNDRFSAERPEGSISTLTIQRTEQRDSAMYRCASSLVLNEQFFGPGTRLTVL.

This clonotype has at least ten counts. V is TRBV27 and J is TRBJ1-6; 12 positions match TRBD1. CDR3 size: 15 residues. Germline CDR1 and CDR2: MNHEY and SMNVEV (reference sequence). V lost 6 bases, J lost 9 bases, and 6 bases stayed unmatched. CDR3 residues: CASRRGTGGLSPLHF. The CDR3 DNA reads TGTGCCAGCAGACGAGGGACAGGGGGCCTTTCACCCCTCCACTTT.

This chain connects TRBV9 to TRBJ2-7; D remains ambiguous. V shed 4 bases and J shed 2 bases, with 13 bases lying between them. Germline V lookup: CDR1 SGDLS, CDR2 YYNGEE. The CDR3 runs 14 residues. CDR3 in DNA: TGTGCCAGCAGCCCCGGCGCCGTGGCCTACGAGCAGTACTTC. Translation: CASSPGAVAYEQYF.

CDR3 region: CASSSYGTATDTQYF. For the CDR3, the DNA is TGTGCCAGCAGTTCTTACGGTACCGCGACAGATACGCAGTATTTT. V and J are TRBV6-2 or TRBV6-3 and TRBJ2-3; D call uncertain. V gave up 4 bases and J gave up 3 bases, with 14 bases separating them. Looked up from germline, CDR1 is MNHEY and CDR2 is SVGEGT. The CDR3 sequence is 15 residues long.

This clonotype occurred a few times. Here the CDR3 reads CASSAYRQRLEQYF. In DNA form, the CDR3 reads TGTGCCAGCAGCGCATACCGACAGAGGCTGGAGCAGTACTTC. The chain recombines TRBV9 with TRBJ2-7; possible D gene TRBD1, 5 bases. Trimming took off 3 bases at V and 7 bases at J, with 17 bases between the two ends. Germline-derived CDR1 and CDR2 are SGDLS and YYNGEE. The length of the CDR3 is 14 residues.

This clonotype was detected a few times. The chain links TRBV12-3 or TRBV12-4 to TRBJ2-2, with D tentatively TRBD2 (7 bases). The CDR3 runs 16 residues. Trimming shortened V by 1 base and J by 10 bases, and 19 bases separated the two germline ends. CDR3 nucleotides: TGTGCCAGCAGTTTAGATGGGGGGGCGCTTCCCGAGGAGCTGTTTTTT. Protein sequence: CASSLDGGALPEELFF.

Many counts were recorded for this clonotype. The chain couples TRBV7-8 to TRBJ1-1, with D uncertain. CDR3 length equals 14 residues. V lost 5 bases and J 1 base, leaving 11 bases between the germline ends. Germline V gene data show CDR1 as SGHVS and CDR2 as FQNEAQ. CDR3 sequence: CASSHGVANTEAFF. As DNA, the CDR3 is TGTGCCAGCAGCCATGGTGTGGCGAACACTGAAGCTTTCTTT.

This clonotype has ten or more counts. The CDR3 sequence: CASSPTGTGGRNQPQHF. The CDR3 DNA reads TGTGCCAGCAGCCCCACCGGGACGGGAGGTCGCAATCAGCCCCAGCATTTT. The chain has TRBV6-2 or TRBV6-3 and TRBJ1-5; the D gene is possibly TRBD1 (5 bases). Germline CDR1 and CDR2: MNHEY and SVGEGT. CDR3 length: 17 amino acids. Trimming pared 6 bases from V and 2 bases from J, leaving 20 bases between.

This clonotype came up a few times. This chain joins TRBV6-6 and TRBJ2-3; D unclear. Trimming shortened V by 0 bases and J by 1 base, and 5 bases separated the two germline ends. The CDR3 covers 14 residues. The germline gives CDR1 MNHNY, CDR2 SVGAGI (reference sequence). The CDR3 DNA reads as TGTGCCAGCAGTTACTCCTTCGGCACAGATACGCAGTATTTT. Residues: CASSYSFGTDTQYF.

This clonotype was seen at least ten times. V usage is TRBV20-1 and J usage is TRBJ2-1; the D call may be TRBD1 or TRBD2 (5 bases each). Germline lookup yields CDR1 DFQATT and CDR2 SNEGSKA (reference sequence). Trimming cost V 7 bases and J 4 bases, with 11 bases left between them. The CDR3 spans 12 residues. The CDR3 is CSVGERYNEQFF. The CDR3, as DNA: TGCAGTGTAGGGGAGAGGTACAATGAGCAGTTCTTC.

This clonotype was detected ten times or more. The chain is built from TRBV10-2 and TRBJ2-5, with 12 bases matching TRBD2. Germline assignment: CDR1 WSHSY and CDR2 SAAADI. CDR3 length equals 16 residues. Unmatched junction bases numbered 6, after V lost 4 bases and J lost 3 bases. In nucleotides, the CDR3 is TGCGCCAGCAGTGTGAGACTAGCGGGGGTTAAAGAGACCCAGTACTTC. Protein product: CASSVRLAGVKETQYF.